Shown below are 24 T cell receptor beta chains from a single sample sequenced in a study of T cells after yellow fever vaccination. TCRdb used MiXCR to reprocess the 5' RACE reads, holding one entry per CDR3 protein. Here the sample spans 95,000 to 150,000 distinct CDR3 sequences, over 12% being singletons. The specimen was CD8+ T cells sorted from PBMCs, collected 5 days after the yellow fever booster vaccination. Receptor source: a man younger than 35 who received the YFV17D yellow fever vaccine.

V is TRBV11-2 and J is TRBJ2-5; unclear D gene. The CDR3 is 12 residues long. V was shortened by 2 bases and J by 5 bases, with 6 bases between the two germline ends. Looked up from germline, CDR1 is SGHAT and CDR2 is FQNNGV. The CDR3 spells CASSLLVETQYF. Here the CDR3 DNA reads TGTGCCAGCAGCTTATTGGTCGAGACCCAGTACTTC.

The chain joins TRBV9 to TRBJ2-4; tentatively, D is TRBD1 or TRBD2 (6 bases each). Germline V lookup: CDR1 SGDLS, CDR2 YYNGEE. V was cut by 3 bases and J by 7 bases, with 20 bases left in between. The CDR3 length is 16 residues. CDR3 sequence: CASSDRPGDLSNIQYF. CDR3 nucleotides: TGTGCCAGCAGCGACCGACCAGGGGACTTATCGAACATTCAGTACTTC.

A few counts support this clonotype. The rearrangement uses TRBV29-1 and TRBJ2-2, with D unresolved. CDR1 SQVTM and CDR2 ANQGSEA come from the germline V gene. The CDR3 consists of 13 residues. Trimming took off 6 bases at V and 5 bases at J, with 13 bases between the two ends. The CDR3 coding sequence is TGCAGCGTCCTCACCCCAGGTACCGGGGAGCTGTTTTTT. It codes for CSVLTPGTGELFF.

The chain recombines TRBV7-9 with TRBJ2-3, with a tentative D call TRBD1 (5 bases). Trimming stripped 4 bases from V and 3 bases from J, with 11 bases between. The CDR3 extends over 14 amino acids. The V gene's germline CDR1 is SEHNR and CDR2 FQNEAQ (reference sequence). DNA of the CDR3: TGTGCCAGCAGCTCCGAGACAGAAACAGATACGCAGTATTTT. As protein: CASSSETETDTQYF.

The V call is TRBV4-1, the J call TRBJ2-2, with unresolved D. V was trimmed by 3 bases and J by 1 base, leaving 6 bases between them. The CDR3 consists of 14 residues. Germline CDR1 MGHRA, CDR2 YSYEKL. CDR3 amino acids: CASSQYRNTGELFF. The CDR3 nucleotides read TGCGCCAGCAGCCAGTATAGGAACACCGGGGAGCTGTTTTTT.

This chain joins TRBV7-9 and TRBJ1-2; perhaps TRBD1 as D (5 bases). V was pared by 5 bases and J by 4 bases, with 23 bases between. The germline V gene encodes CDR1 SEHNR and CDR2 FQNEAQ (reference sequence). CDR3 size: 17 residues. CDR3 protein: CASSAPAALKGSYGYTF. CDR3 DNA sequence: TGTGCCAGCAGCGCCCCCGCGGCACTAAAGGGGTCCTATGGCTACACCTTC. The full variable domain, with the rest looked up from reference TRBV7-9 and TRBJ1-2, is DTGVSQNPRHKITKRGQNVTFRCDPISEHNRLYWYRQTLGQGPEFLTYFQNEAQLEKSRLLSDRFSAERPKGSFSTLEIQRTEQGDSAMYLCASSAPAALKGSYGYTFGSGTRLTVV.

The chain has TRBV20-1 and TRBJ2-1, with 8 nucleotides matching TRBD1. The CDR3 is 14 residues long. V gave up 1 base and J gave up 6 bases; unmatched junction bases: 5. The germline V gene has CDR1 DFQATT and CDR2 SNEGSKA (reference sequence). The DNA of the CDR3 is TGCAGTGCTAGAGGACAGGGGTCGGCCAATGAGCAGTTCTTC. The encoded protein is CSARGQGSANEQFF.

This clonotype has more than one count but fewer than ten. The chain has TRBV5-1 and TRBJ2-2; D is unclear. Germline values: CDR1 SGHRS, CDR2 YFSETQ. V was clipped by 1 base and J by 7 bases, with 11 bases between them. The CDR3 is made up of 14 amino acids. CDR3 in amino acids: CASSLLGLDGELFF. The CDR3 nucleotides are TGCGCCAGCAGCTTGCTCGGTCTAGACGGGGAGCTGTTTTTT.

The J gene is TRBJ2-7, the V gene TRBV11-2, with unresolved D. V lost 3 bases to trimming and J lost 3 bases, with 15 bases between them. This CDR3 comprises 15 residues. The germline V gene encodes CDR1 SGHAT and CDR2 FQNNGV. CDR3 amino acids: CASSFYYRPNYEQYF. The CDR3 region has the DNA TGTGCCAGCAGCTTCTATTATCGTCCGAACTACGAGCAGTACTTC. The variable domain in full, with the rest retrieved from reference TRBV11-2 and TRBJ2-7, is EAGVAQSPRYKIIEKRQSVAFWCNPISGHATLYWYQQILGQGPKLLIQFQNNGVVDDSQLPKDRFSAERLKGVDSTLKIQPAKLEDSAVYLCASSFYYRPNYEQYFGPGTRLTVT.

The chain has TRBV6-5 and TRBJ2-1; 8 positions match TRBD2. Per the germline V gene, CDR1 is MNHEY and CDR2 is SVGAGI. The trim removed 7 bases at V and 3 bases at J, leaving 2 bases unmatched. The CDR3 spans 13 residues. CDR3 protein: CASTGGLYNEQFF. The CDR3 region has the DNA TGTGCCAGCACGGGGGGGCTCTACAATGAGCAGTTCTTC.

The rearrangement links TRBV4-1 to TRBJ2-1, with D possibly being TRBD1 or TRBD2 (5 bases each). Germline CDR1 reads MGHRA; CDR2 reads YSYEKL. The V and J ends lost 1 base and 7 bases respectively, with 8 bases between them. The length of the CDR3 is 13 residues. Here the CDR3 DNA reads TGCGCCAGCAGCCAAGTTGGGACGAATGAGCAGTTCTTC. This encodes CASSQVGTNEQFF.

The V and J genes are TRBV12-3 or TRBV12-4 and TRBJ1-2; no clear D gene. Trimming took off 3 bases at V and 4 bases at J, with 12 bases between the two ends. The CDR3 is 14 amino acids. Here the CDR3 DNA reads TGTGCCAGCAGTTTCTACACCCTGACCTATGGCTACACCTTC. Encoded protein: CASSFYTLTYGYTF.

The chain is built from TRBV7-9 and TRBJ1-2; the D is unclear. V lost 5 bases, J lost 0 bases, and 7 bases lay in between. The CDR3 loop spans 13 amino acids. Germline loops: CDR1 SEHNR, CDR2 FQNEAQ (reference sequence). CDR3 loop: CASSAQTNYGYTF. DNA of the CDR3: TGTGCCAGCAGCGCACAGACTAACTATGGCTACACCTTC.

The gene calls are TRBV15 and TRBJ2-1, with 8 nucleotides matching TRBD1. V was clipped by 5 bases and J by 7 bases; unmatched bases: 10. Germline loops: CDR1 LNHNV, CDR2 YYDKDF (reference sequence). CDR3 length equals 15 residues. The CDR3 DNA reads TGTGCCACCAGCCGTCTGGGGACAGGTGAGAATGAGCAGTTCTTC. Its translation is CATSRLGTGENEQFF. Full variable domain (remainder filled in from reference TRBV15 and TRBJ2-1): DAMVIQNPRYQVTQFGKPVTLSCSQTLNHNVMYWYQQKSSQAPKLLFHYYDKDFNNEADTPDNFQSRRPNTSFCFLDIRSPGLGDTAMYLCATSRLGTGENEQFFGPGTRLTVL.

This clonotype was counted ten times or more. CDR3 loop: CATKGAYNEQFF. The CDR3 DNA sequence: TGTGCCACCAAGGGGGCCTACAATGAGCAGTTCTTC. This chain joins TRBV24-1 and TRBJ2-1; D may be TRBD1 (6 bases). The CDR3 loop spans 12 amino acids. Deletions cut 8 bases from V and 2 bases from J, with 6 bases between. From germline, CDR1 is KGHDR and CDR2 SFDVKD.

Written as DNA, the CDR3 is TGTGCCAGCAGCTGGCTAGCTGCCGCCGGCAAAAACATTCAGTACTTC. Translated, it gives CASSWLAAAGKNIQYF. The V call is TRBV7-2, the J call TRBJ2-4; tentative D call: TRBD2 (5 bases). The ends were cut back, 4 bases at V and 3 bases at J, with 16 bases in the middle. This CDR3 is built from 16 residues. In germline, CDR1 is SGHTA, CDR2 FQGNSA.

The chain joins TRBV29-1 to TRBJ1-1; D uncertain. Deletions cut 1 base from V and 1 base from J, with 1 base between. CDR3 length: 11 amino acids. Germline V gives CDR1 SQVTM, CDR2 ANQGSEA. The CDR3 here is CSVEANTEAFF. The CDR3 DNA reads TGCAGCGTTGAAGCGAACACTGAAGCTTTCTTT.

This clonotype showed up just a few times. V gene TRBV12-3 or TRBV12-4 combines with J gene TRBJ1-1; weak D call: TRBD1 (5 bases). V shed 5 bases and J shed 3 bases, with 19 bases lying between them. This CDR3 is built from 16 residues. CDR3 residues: CASSLLGGWLDTEAFF. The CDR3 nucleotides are TGTGCCAGCAGTCTACTCGGGGGATGGCTGGACACTGAAGCTTTCTTT.

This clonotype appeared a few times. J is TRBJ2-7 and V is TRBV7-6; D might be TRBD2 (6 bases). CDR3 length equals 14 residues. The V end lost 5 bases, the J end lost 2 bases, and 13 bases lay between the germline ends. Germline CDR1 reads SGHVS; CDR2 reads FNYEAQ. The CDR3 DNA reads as TGTGCCAGCAGCATAGGGACTGCGCCCTACGAGCAGTACGTC. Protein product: CASSIGTAPYEQYV.

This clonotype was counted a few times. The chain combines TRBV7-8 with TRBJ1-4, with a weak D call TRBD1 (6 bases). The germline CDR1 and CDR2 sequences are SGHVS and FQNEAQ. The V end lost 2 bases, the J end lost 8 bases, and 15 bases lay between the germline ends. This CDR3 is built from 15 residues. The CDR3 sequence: CASSLLGGHVEKLFF. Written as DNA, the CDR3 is TGTGCCAGCAGCTTACTTGGGGGCCACGTGGAAAAACTGTTTTTT. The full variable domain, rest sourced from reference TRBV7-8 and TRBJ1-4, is GAGVSQSPRYKVAKRGQDVALRCDPISGHVSLFWYQQALGQGPEFLTYFQNEAQLDKSGLPSDRFFAERPEGSVSTLKIQRTQQEDSAVYLCASSLLGGHVEKLFFGSGTQLSVL.

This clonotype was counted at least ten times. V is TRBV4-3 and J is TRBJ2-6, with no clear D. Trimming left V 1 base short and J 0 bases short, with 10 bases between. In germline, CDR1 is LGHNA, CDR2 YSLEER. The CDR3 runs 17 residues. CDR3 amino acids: CASSQVEERSGANVLTF. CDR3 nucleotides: TGCGCCAGCAGCCAAGTAGAGGAGCGCTCTGGGGCCAACGTCCTGACTTTC.

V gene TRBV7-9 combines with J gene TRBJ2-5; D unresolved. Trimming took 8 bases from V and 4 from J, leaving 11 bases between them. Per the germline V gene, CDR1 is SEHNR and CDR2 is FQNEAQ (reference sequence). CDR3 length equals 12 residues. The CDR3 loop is CASVGSGETQYF. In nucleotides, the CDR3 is TGTGCCAGCGTGGGGTCAGGAGAGACCCAGTACTTC.

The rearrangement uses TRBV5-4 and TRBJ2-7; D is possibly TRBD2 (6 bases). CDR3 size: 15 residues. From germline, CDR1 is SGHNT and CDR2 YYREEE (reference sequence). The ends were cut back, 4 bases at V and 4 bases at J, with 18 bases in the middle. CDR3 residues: CASSPGLDIQYEQYF. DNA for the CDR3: TGTGCCAGCAGCCCGGGACTCGACATCCAATACGAGCAGTACTTC.

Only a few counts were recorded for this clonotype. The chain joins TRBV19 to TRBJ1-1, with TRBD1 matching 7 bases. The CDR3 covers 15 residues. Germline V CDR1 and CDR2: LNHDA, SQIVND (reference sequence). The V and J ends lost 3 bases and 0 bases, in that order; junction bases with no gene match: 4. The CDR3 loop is CASSIPTGMNTEAFF. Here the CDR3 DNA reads TGTGCCAGTAGTATCCCGACAGGGATGAACACTGAAGCTTTCTTT.